Below, one TCR beta chain is given with its context. What antigen it recognizes has not been identified. Per-nucleotide qualities are absent, and no much larger clonotype sits a single base away. Patients with a history of autoimmune disease or receiving systemic immunosuppression were excluded from the trial. Peripheral blood for TCR sequencing was drawn from every dose cohort at baseline, at cycle 4 day 1 and at cycle 7 day 1. The samples were taken from a phase I, first-in-human, multicenter, open-label dose-escalation trial of ivuxolimab. Adults with locally advanced or metastatic head and neck squamous cell, hepatocellular, melanoma or renal cell carcinoma were enrolled in the trial. Before TCR sequencing, CD4+ T cells and CD8+ T cells were sorted from peripheral blood as separate populations. This specimen comes from a study of OX40 agonist ivuxolimab in advanced cancers. Study-level background: Ivuxolimab was an agonistic, fully human IgG2 monoclonal antibody directed against OX40 (CD134), a costimulatory receptor. Intravenous ivuxolimab was administered to patients every 2 weeks at six dose levels: 0.01, 0.1, 0.3, 1.5, 3 and 10 mg/kg. Of the approximately 54 patients in dose escalation, 19 had hepatocellular carcinoma, roughly 15 had melanoma, 9 had renal cell carcinoma and 9 had head and neck cancer. In the dose-escalation cohort, approximately 83% of patients were male, and the mean age was 60 years with a range of roughly 23 to 79. Patients were allowed to have had prior anti-PD-1, anti-PD-L1 or anti-CTLA-4 therapy, and 40% of the dose-escalation patients had been treated with checkpoint inhibitors. Partial responses were achieved by three dose-escalation patients, of whom one had hepatocellular carcinoma and two had cutaneous melanoma. The purpose of peripheral TCRbeta sequencing was to test whether ivuxolimab changed TCR sequence diversity and led to clonal T-cell expansion. The paper covers the monotherapy dose-escalation part of the phase I ivuxolimab trial, which included N = 52 patients.

General conclusions and limits of the study: After ivuxolimab, more expanded clones were found on average in CD8+ T cells than in CD4+ T cells. Low levels of normalized T-cell clonal expansion were also shown by some nonresponding patients. In partial responders in the 0.1-3.0 mg/kg groups, normalized peripheral clonal expansion was found to be among the lowest, especially among CD8+ T cells. The antigen specificity of the peripheral T cells that underwent clonal expansion was not determined. Clonal expansion of both CD4+ and CD8+ blood T cells was observed from baseline to week 6 at doses 0.1 to 3.0 mg/kg.

The CDR3 has 14 amino acids, counting the end cysteine and phenylalanine. Solely the CDR3 DNA is kept, with 42 bases framed from the first base. The germline V gene gives CDR1 as MDHEN and CDR2 as SYDVKM. V drops 2 bases and J drops 7 bases, leaving 15 bases in between. For sequencing of the TCRbeta CDR3 region, genomic DNA was extracted from the sorted cells. The immunoSEQ Assay was used to sequence the TCRbeta CDR3 regions. TCRdb limited this immuneACCESS table to in-frame rearrangements with V and J called. A share of clones is missing; checked studies link under half to unresolved V genes, and the rest is unexplained. Recorded for this sample are more than 65,000 clones; 85% to 95% of them occurred a single time. Together, the top ten hold approximately 14% of the sample.

The TCR comes from an adult with an advanced solid tumor such as melanoma, head and neck, liver or kidney cancer. The specimen comprised CD4+ or CD8+ T cells sorted from blood, sampled in a trial of the OX40 agonist ivuxolimab. The chain links TRBV28 with TRBJ2-7; the D gene identity is not certain. The CDR3 sequence is CASSLIGNPAEQYF. The bases read TGTGCCAGCAGTTTAATAGGAAATCCTGCAGAGCAGTACTTC.